This TCR beta chain derives from a study of CXCR3-negative and CXCR3-positive naive CD8 T cells. Study-level findings and limits: Both naive subsets, CXCR3-negative and CXCR3-positive, displayed similar TRBV-TRBJ usage, unlike memory cells.

Through 5' RACE with UMI labels, the TRB cDNA libraries were prepared. TCRdb reworked the 5' RACE reads into one entry per CDR3 protein, no DNA. This sample's clone table lists some 130,000 distinct CDR3 sequences. To note about this clonotype: The antigen is unknown.

Every subset of CD8+ T cells was sorted in triplicate at 300,000 or so cells each. This CDR3 region has 16 residues. Germline values: CDR1 SGHTA, CDR2 FQGNSA. The source is a human donor in good health. Some clones in this sample may be carry-over from other donors' samples. The chain is built from TRBV7-2 and TRBJ2-7; TCRdb picks TRBD1, but there is no DNA to check that call. The sample consisted of naive CXCR3- CD8+ T cells from blood. Subset indicated: CD45RO-CCR7+CD27+CD95- naive CD8+ T cells lacking CXCR3 (TNR3-). This chain's CDR3 is CASSYLGTAPSYEQYF.